Presented here are 9 T cell receptor beta chains from one specimen sequenced in a study of T cell repertoires and Cas9 in healthy adults. Repertoires were generated with immunoSEQ multiplex PCR, while TCRdb's copy carries only in-frame clones and drops some. The sample shows more than 20,000 clones, just under 95% of them seen only once. The material sequenced was CD4+ effector T cells (CD127+, CD25-, CD137-, CD154-) from PBMCs; culture status not recorded. Receptor source: a human donor in good health.

This chain connects TRBV5-1 to TRBJ2-1; TRBD2 matches 12 bases. Losses at the gene ends were 4 bases for V and 9 bases for J; bases not matched to a gene: 8. The CDR3 contains 15 residues. The V gene's germline CDR1 is SGHRS and CDR2 YFSETQ. Written as DNA, the CDR3 is TGCGCCAGCAGCACGGACCTAGCGGGAGGGCGTGAGCAGTTCTTC. Its translation is CASSTDLAGGREQFF. The variable domain in full, completed from reference TRBV5-1 and TRBJ2-1, reads KAGVTQTPRYLIKTRGQQVTLSCSPISGHRSVSWYQQTPGQGLQFLFEYFSETQRNKGNFPGRFSGRQFSNSRSEMNVSTLELGDSALYLCASSTDLAGGREQFFGPGTRLTVL.

The chain carries TRBV7-2 and TRBJ1-2; TRBD1 agrees at 10 bases. The CDR3 length is 17 residues. Trimming at V came to 2 bases and at J to 6 bases, leaving 12 bases not matched to a gene. Germline values: CDR1 SGHTA, CDR2 FQGNSA. The CDR3 spells CASSLLLPGQGYHGYTF. In DNA, the CDR3 is TGTGCCAGCAGCTTACTACTACCGGGACAGGGGTATCATGGCTACACCTTC. The complete variable domain, with remaining parts taken from reference TRBV7-2 and TRBJ1-2, reads GAGVSQSPSNKVTEKGKDVELRCDPISGHTALYWYRQSLGQGLEFLIYFQGNSAPDKSGLPSDRFSAERTGGSVSTLTIQRTQQEDSAVYLCASSLLLPGQGYHGYTFGSGTRLTVV.

CDR3 region: CASSLGTSGVSTDTQYF. The CDR3 bases are TGTGCCAGCAGCTTAGGGACTAGCGGGGTTAGCACAGATACGCAGTATTTT. The V and J genes are TRBV7-2 and TRBJ2-3; 12 nucleotides line up with TRBD2. Germline loops: CDR1 SGHTA, CDR2 FQGNSA. The CDR3 extends over 17 amino acids. Losses at the gene ends were 1 base for V and 0 bases for J; bases not matched to a gene: 2.

This clone was picked up one time. The CDR3 nucleotides read TGTGCCAGCAGCTTAGAAGGGGACGGTACCTATGGCTACACCTTC. Its protein is CASSLEGDGTYGYTF. The V gene is TRBV7-2, the J gene TRBJ1-2; TRBD1 is a possible D gene (5 bases). Trimming removed 1 base from V and 4 bases from J, with 13 bases in between. Germline CDR1 and CDR2: SGHTA and FQGNSA. The CDR3 totals 15 residues. Full variable domain (remainder filled in from reference TRBV7-2 and TRBJ1-2): GAGVSQSPSNKVTEKGKDVELRCDPISGHTALYWYRQSLGQGLEFLIYFQGNSAPDKSGLPSDRFSAERTGGSVSTLTIQRTQQEDSAVYLCASSLEGDGTYGYTFGSGTRLTVV.

The CDR3 protein is CASSLDPADFLAYEQYF. The CDR3 region has the DNA TGTGCCAGCAGCTTAGATCCGGCGGATTTTTTAGCCTACGAGCAGTACTTC. This chain links TRBV11-2 with TRBJ2-7; D gene ambiguous. Trimming removed 0 bases from V and 2 bases from J, with 17 bases in between. This CDR3 has 17 amino acids. Germline values: CDR1 SGHAT, CDR2 FQNNGV.

The V gene is TRBV5-1, the J gene TRBJ2-2, with a possible D match to TRBD2 (6 bases). Trimming removed 1 base at V and 6 bases at J, with 19 bases between. This CDR3 contains 17 residues. Looked up from germline, CDR1 is SGHRS and CDR2 is YFSETQ. CDR3 in amino acids: CASSLLLRGFSSGELFF. DNA of the CDR3: TGCGCCAGCAGCTTGCTTTTGCGGGGTTTCAGTTCCGGGGAGCTGTTTTTT.

The V and J genes are TRBV4-1 and TRBJ2-3; D gene ambiguous. In germline, CDR1 is MGHRA, CDR2 YSYEKL. The CDR3 is made up of 16 amino acids. V was cut by 4 bases and J by 0 bases, with 14 bases left in between. The CDR3 here is CASSPLTAPSTDTQYF. CDR3 sequence (DNA): TGCGCCAGCAGCCCCTTGACGGCGCCTAGCACAGATACGCAGTATTTT.

J is TRBJ2-7 and V is TRBV7-2; D tentatively reads TRBD1 or TRBD2 (6 bases each). The CDR3 totals 15 residues. Trimming pared 2 bases from V and 3 bases from J, leaving 14 bases between. CDR1 and CDR2 from the germline V gene are SGHTA and FQGNSA. CDR3 sequence: CASSLLRGANYEQYF. DNA for the CDR3: TGTGCCAGCAGCTTACTGAGGGGGGCAAACTACGAGCAGTACTTC.

The V gene is TRBV9, the J gene TRBJ1-2, with D possibly matching TRBD1 (6 bases). The length of the CDR3 is 15 residues. V was shortened by 2 bases and J by 4 bases, with 15 bases between the two germline ends. Germline V gene lookup returns CDR1 SGDLS and CDR2 YYNGEE. The DNA for the CDR3 is TGTGCCAGCAGCGTCTCGCGGGGGGCACGCTATGGCTACACCTTC. Residues: CASSVSRGARYGYTF.